What follows are 18 T cell receptor beta chains derived from one specimen sequenced in a study of shared T cell receptors in the human thymus. TCRdb's copy holds only in-frame clones and misses some; the assay was immunoSEQ multiplex PCR. The sample contains about 730,000 clones, roughly 85% of which appear only once. These data also formed part of another study, on human thymus T cells.

Sequences were obtained from thymocytes. The receptors stem from a girl under two years old with a congenital heart defect.

The V call is TRBV12-5, the J call TRBJ2-1, with 16 positions matching TRBD2. Unmatched junction bases numbered 9, after V lost 6 bases and J lost 7 bases. The CDR3 spans 17 residues. Germline values: CDR1 LGHNT, CDR2 FRNRAP. CDR3 sequence reads: CASGSGLAGGPGNEQFF. The CDR3 DNA reads TGTGCTAGTGGGTCGGGACTAGCGGGGGGGCCGGGGAATGAGCAGTTCTTC. Supplemented by reference TRBV12-5 and TRBJ2-1, the full variable domain reads DARVTQTPRHKVTEMGQEVTMRCQPILGHNTVFWYRQTMMQGLELLAYFRNRAPLDDSGMPKDRFSAEMPDATLATLKIQPSEPRDSAVYFCASGSGLAGGPGNEQFFGPGTRLTVL.

J is TRBJ1-1 and V is TRBV15; TRBD1 aligns across 8 bases. The V and J ends lost 6 bases and 5 bases, in that order; junction bases with no gene match: 14. Germline CDR1 LNHNV, CDR2 YYDKDF (reference sequence). This CDR3 spans 16 amino acids. The CDR3 reads CATRPARSQGATEAFF. In DNA, the CDR3 is TGTGCCACCAGGCCCGCGCGAAGCCAGGGGGCTACTGAAGCTTTCTTT.

This clone was seen only a few times. The rearrangement uses TRBV5-8 and TRBJ1-3; weak D call: TRBD1 (6 bases). CDR1 is SGHTS, CDR2 YDEGEE, per germline. Trimming pared 4 bases from V and 0 bases from J, leaving 11 bases between. The length of the CDR3 is 15 residues. The CDR3 protein is CASSPGANSGNTIYF. The DNA for the CDR3 is TGTGCCAGCAGCCCAGGGGCAAACTCTGGAAACACCATATATTTT.

V and J are TRBV7-8 and TRBJ1-5; 10 bases are a match to TRBD1. Germline CDR1 and CDR2: SGHVS and FQNEAQ. This CDR3 is 16 amino acids long. V lost 6 bases to trimming and J lost 6 bases; unmatched junction nucleotides: 11. CDR3 region: CASSLWSGQGVQPQHF. In DNA, the CDR3 is TGTGCCAGCAGTTTGTGGTCCGGACAGGGGGTTCAGCCCCAGCATTTT.

This sequence joins TRBV7-2 and TRBJ2-3; D is unclear. V was clipped by 1 base and J by 1 base, with 6 bases between them. The CDR3 loop spans 14 amino acids. Per germline, CDR1 SGHTA and CDR2 FQGNSA. The CDR3 region has the DNA TGTGCCAGCAGCTTAGTGGCAGGCACAGATACGCAGTATTTT. This codes for CASSLVAGTDTQYF.

The chain combines TRBV18 with TRBJ2-7; no definite D call. Trimming left V 3 bases short and J 7 bases short, with 19 bases between. This CDR3 contains 15 residues. Looked up from germline, CDR1 is KGHSH and CDR2 is LQKENI. CDR3 sequence: CASSPSERSVQEQYF. The DNA for the CDR3 is TGTGCCAGCTCACCGTCCGAGAGGTCAGTACAAGAGCAGTACTTC.

The V call is TRBV9, the J call TRBJ1-6, with 9 bases fitting TRBD1. In germline, CDR1 is SGDLS, CDR2 YYNGEE. The ends lost 2 bases at V and 10 bases at J; junction bases unmatched: 4. The CDR3 has 14 residues. The CDR3 region is CASSVGDRESPLHF. The CDR3 nucleotides are TGTGCCAGCAGCGTCGGGGACAGGGAGTCACCCCTCCACTTT. Full variable domain (rest looked up from reference TRBV9 and TRBJ1-6): DSGVTQTPKHLITATGQRVTLRCSPRSGDLSVYWYQQSLDQGLQFLIQYYNGEERAKGNILERFSAQQFPDLHSELNLSSLELGDSALYFCASSVGDRESPLHFGNGTRLTVT.

V usage is TRBV7-9 and J usage is TRBJ2-1, with TRBD2 as a possible D gene (5 bases). Looked up from germline, CDR1 is SEHNR and CDR2 is FQNEAQ (reference sequence). This CDR3 is 15 amino acids long. Between the trimmed V and J ends, which lost 7 bases and 3 bases, there was a span of 16 bases. The CDR3 here is CASIPDGDGYNEQFF. CDR3 in DNA: TGTGCCAGCATCCCAGACGGGGATGGCTACAATGAGCAGTTCTTC.

This chain links TRBV5-8 with TRBJ1-2; 8 bases fit TRBD1. V trimming: 0 bases; J trimming: 8 bases; junction bases outside the gene matches: 9. The CDR3 consists of 15 residues. Germline CDR1 reads SGHTS; CDR2 reads YDEGEE. The CDR3, as DNA: TGTGCCAGCAGCTTGGTGTGGACAGGGAGTAACGGCTACACCTTC. This encodes CASSLVWTGSNGYTF.

V usage is TRBV19 and J usage is TRBJ1-5, with D possibly matching TRBD1 (5 bases). This CDR3 spans 16 amino acids. With 0 bases removed from V and 3 bases from J, the gap between germline ends came to 12 bases. Germline-derived CDR1 and CDR2 are LNHDA and SQIVND (reference sequence). CDR3 sequence reads: CASSIDPGGNNQPQHF. CDR3 DNA sequence: TGTGCCAGTAGTATAGACCCCGGGGGTAACAATCAGCCCCAGCATTTT. Complete variable domain (other parts from reference TRBV19 and TRBJ1-5): DGGITQSPKYLFRKEGQNVTLSCEQNLNHDAMYWYRQDPGQGLRLIYYSQIVNDFQKGDIAEGYSVSREKKESFPLTVTSAQKNPTAFYLCASSIDPGGNNQPQHFGDGTRLSIL.

The chain is built from TRBV5-6 and TRBJ2-5; D might be TRBD2 (5 bases). Germline CDR1 reads SGHDT; CDR2 reads YYEEEE. The ends were cut back, 3 bases at V and 5 bases at J, with 26 bases in the middle. The CDR3 loop spans 18 amino acids. CDR3 in DNA: TGTGCCAGCAGCTCAACCTATATAAGGACCGGCCCGGGGGAGACCCAGTACTTC. Protein sequence: CASSSTYIRTGPGETQYF.

The chain employs TRBV5-5 and TRBJ2-2, with 7 bases matching TRBD1. The CDR3 has 19 residues. In germline, CDR1 is SGHKS, CDR2 YYEKEE (reference sequence). The J segment lost 2 bases and the V segment lost 0 bases, leaving 13 bases of the junction unmatched. The chain's CDR3 is CASSLEVSLGQLNTGELFF. Here the CDR3 DNA reads TGTGCCAGCAGCTTGGAAGTGTCCCTGGGACAGCTTAACACCGGGGAGCTGTTTTTT.

The count of this clone is one. The chain couples TRBV2 to TRBJ1-4; TRBD1 might be the D (5 bases). CDR3 length: 15 residues. V was pared by 6 bases and J by 6 bases, with 17 bases between. The V gene's germline CDR1 is SNHLY and CDR2 FYNNEI. The CDR3, as DNA: TGTGCCAGCAGGGCGGCGGGGGAACTAGATGAAAAACTGTTTTTT. It yields the protein CASRAAGELDEKLFF. Filled out from reference TRBV2 and TRBJ1-4, the complete variable domain reads EPEVTQTPSHQVTQMGQEVILRCVPISNHLYFYWYRQILGQKVEFLVSFYNNEISEKSEIFDDQFSVERPDGSNFTLKIRSTKLEDSAMYFCASRAAGELDEKLFFGSGTQLSVL.

This chain connects TRBV2 to TRBJ2-7; weak D call: TRBD1 (6 bases). This CDR3 contains 12 residues. V dropped 6 bases and J dropped 1 base, with 7 bases sitting between them. The germline CDR1 and CDR2 sequences are SNHLY and FYNNEI. The CDR3 protein is CASRQGSYEQYF. The CDR3 DNA is TGTGCCAGCAGGCAGGGGTCCTACGAGCAGTACTTC.

Only a few counts were recorded for this clone. The chain joins TRBV5-1 to TRBJ1-1; D is unresolved. The V and J ends lost 4 bases and 3 bases respectively, with 16 bases between them. Germline values: CDR1 SGHRS, CDR2 YFSETQ. The CDR3 covers 15 residues. CDR3 loop: CASSAAPETDTEAFF. CDR3 DNA: TGCGCCAGCAGCGCCGCCCCCGAAACGGACACTGAAGCTTTCTTT.

The J gene is TRBJ1-1, the V gene TRBV7-6, with D perhaps matching TRBD1 (6 bases). Germline-derived CDR1 and CDR2 are SGHVS and FNYEAQ. CDR3 length: 12 residues. Trimming took 4 bases from V and 10 from J, leaving 13 bases between them. CDR3: CASSSPGRGAFF. The CDR3 DNA reads as TGTGCCAGCAGCTCCCCGGGCAGGGGAGCTTTCTTT.

The chain carries TRBV7-3 and TRBJ2-6; 11 bases are a match to TRBD2. CDR3 length equals 17 residues. The junction had 5 bases not matched to a gene; V was cut back by 5 bases and J by 2 bases. The germline CDR1 and CDR2 sequences are SGHTA and FQGTGA. This CDR3 is CASSHYSGGAGANVLTF. As DNA, the CDR3 is TGTGCCAGCAGCCACTATAGCGGGGGGGCTGGGGCCAACGTCCTGACTTTC.

This chain joins TRBV5-5 and TRBJ2-7; tentative D call: TRBD2 (6 bases). Germline CDR1 SGHKS, CDR2 YYEKEE (reference sequence). The V end lost 1 base, the J end lost 4 bases, and 18 bases lay between the germline ends. The CDR3 consists of 16 residues. CDR3 protein: CASSLRWGVPGYEQYF. DNA for the CDR3: TGTGCCAGCAGCTTGAGGTGGGGGGTCCCTGGGTACGAGCAGTACTTC.